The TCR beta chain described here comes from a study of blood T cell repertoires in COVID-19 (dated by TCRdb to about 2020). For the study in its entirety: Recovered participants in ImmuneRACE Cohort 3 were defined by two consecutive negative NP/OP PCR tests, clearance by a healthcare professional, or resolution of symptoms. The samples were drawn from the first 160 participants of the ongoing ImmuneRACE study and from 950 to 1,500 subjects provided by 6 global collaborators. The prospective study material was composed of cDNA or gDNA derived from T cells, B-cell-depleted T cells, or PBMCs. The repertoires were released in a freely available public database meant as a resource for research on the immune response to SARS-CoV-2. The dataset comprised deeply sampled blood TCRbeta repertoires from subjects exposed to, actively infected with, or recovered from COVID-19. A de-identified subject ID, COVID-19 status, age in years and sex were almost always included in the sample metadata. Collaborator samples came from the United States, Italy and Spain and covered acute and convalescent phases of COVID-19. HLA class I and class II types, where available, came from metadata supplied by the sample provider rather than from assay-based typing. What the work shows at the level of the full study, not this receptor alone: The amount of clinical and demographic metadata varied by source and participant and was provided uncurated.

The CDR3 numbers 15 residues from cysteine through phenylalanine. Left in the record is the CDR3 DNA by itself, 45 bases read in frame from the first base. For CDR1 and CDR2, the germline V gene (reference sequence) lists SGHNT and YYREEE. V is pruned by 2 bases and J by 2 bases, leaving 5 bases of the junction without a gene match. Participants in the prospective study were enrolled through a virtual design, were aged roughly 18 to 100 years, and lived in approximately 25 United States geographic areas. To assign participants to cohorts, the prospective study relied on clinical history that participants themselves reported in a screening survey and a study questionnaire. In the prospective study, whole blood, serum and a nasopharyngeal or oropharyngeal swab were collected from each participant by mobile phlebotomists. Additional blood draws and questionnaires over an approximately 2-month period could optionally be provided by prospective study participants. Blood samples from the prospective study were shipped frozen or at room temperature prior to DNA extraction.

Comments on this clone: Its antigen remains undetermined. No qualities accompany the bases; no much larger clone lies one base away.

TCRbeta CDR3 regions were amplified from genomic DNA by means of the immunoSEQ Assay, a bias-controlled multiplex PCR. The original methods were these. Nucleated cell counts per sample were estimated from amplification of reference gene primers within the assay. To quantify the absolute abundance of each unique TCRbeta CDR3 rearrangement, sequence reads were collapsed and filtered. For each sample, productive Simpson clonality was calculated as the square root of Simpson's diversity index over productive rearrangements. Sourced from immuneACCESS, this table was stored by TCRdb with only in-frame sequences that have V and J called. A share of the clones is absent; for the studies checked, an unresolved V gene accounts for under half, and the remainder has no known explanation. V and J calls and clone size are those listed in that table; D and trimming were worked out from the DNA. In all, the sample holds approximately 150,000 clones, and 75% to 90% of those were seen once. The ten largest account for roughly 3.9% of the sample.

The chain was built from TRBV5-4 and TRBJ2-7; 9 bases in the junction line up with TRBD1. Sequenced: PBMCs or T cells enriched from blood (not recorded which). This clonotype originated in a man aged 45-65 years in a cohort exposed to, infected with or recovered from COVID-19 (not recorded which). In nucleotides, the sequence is TGTGCCAGCAGCTTCGGACAGGGGACCCCCTACGAGCAGTACTTC. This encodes CASSFGQGTPYEQYF.